Sequencing of this T cell receptor (beta chain) was carried out in a study of Graves' ophthalmopathy and Graves' hyperthyroidism. Overall study: The blood sample was drawn at first diagnosis and before any treatment.

The CDR3 loop spans 12 amino acids. V lost 5 bases and J lost 3, with 11 bases in between. The germline gives CDR1 DFQATT, CDR2 SNEGSKA (reference sequence). This clonotype was found many times. For repertoire sequencing, the TCR beta CDR3 regions were amplified from RNA transcripts. RT-PCR in the first round used HTBI primers; a second-round multiplex PCR followed. TCRdb reanalysed the multiplex PCR reads using MiXCR and keeps one entry per CDR3 protein. The sample carries over 500,000 distinct CDR3 sequences, approximately 22% recorded once. Calling hyperthyroidism stable required that no ophthalmopathy show up within 18 months of follow-up. Clinical symptoms and serum thyroxine were used for diagnosis; TRAb, thyroid ultrasound and orbital computed tomography were also relied on.

The chain has TRBV20-1 and TRBJ2-7, with D perhaps matching TRBD1 or TRBD2 (5 bases each). This clonotype was sampled from a woman in her late teens or twenties with stable Graves' hyperthyroidism. Some clones in this sample may be carry-over from other donors' samples. The sequenced material came from peripheral blood. CDR3: CSAQRGVYEQYF. In DNA, the CDR3 is TGCAGTGCTCAACGAGGGGTCTACGAGCAGTACTTC.